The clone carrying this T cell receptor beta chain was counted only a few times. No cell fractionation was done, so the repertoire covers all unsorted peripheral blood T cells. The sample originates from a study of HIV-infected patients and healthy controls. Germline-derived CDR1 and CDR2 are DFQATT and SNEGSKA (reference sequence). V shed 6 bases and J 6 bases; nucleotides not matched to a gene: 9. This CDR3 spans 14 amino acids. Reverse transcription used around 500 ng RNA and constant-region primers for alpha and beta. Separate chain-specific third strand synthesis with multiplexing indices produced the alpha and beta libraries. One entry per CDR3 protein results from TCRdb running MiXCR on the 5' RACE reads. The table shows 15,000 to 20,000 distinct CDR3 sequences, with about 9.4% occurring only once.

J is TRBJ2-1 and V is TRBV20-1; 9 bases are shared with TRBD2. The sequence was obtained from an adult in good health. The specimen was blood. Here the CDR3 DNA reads TGCAGTGCGTCCGGGACTAGCAGCCTCAATGAGCAGTTCTTC. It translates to CSASGTSSLNEQFF.